Here is one TCR beta chain with its context. Its antigen is not known. There are 15 residues in the CDR3. CDR1 is KGHSH, CDR2 LQKENI, per germline. J was trimmed by 0 bases and V by 6 bases; bases with no gene match: 4. The data were produced by immunoSEQ multiplex PCR, yet TCRdb's version contains in-frame clones alone and is incomplete. The data show 280,000 or so clones, roughly 90% seen once. This specimen belongs to a study of cytomegalovirus exposure and HLA in healthy donors. Study-level points and caveats: Reportedly, diagnosis of cytomegalovirus status by the classifier showed high specificity and sensitivity. For most TCR sequences rarity was the rule, although some public TCRs occurred in many donors. There were three CMV-associated chains whose specificity for CMV antigens was confirmed in vitro.

The receptor was isolated from a woman younger than 35 in good health and CMV-seronegative. Sequencing input: PBMCs. The chain is built from TRBV18 and TRBJ1-2, with 10 bases fitting TRBD1. CDR3 DNA: TGTGCCAGCTCTGCCGGGACAGGGGCTAACTATGGCTACACCTTC. Translated: CASSAGTGANYGYTF.